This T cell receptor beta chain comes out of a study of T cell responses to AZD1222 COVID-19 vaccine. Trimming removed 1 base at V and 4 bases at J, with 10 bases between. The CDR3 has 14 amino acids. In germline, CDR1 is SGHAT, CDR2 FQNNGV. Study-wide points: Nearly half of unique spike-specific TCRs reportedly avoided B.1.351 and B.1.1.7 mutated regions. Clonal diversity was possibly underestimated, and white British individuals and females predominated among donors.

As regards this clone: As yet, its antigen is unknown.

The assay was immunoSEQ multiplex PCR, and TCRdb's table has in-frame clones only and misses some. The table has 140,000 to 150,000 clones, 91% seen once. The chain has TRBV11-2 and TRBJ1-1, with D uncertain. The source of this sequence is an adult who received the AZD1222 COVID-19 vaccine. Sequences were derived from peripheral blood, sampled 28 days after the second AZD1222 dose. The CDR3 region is CASSLGYSGTEAFF. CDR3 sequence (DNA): TGTGCCAGCAGCTTAGGGTACAGTGGCACTGAAGCTTTCTTT.